This TCR beta chain was profiled in a study of breast tumors, draining lymph nodes, adjacent tissues. A single record per CDR3 protein comes from TCRdb applying MiXCR to the multiplex PCR reads. This sample has approximately 230,000 distinct CDR3 sequences; around 35% occur once, and the top ten carry over 3.5%. Breast cancer patients provided tissue from their axillary draining lymph nodes. Findings and caveats of the study: Tumors had less TCR diversity than lymph nodes, more than nontumor tissue. The data were judged consistent with most tumor T cells coming from lymph node and expanding in tumor. That most tumor T cells come from lymph nodes remained unproven.

About this clonotype: Its antigen is currently unknown.

The source is a female donor with breast cancer. Some clones in this sample may be carry-over from other donors' samples. Sequenced material: axillary lymph node tissue.

CDR3 bases: TGTGCCAGCAGTGCTGCCGGGACTAGCGGGACTAACGAGCAGTACTTC. This sequence encodes CASSAAGTSGTNEQYF. The chain carries TRBV25-1 and TRBJ2-7; 13 bases match TRBD2. The germline CDR1 and CDR2 sequences are MGHDK and SYGVNS. The V segment lost 4 bases and the J segment 5 bases; nucleotides outside the gene matches: 8. The CDR3 contains 16 residues.